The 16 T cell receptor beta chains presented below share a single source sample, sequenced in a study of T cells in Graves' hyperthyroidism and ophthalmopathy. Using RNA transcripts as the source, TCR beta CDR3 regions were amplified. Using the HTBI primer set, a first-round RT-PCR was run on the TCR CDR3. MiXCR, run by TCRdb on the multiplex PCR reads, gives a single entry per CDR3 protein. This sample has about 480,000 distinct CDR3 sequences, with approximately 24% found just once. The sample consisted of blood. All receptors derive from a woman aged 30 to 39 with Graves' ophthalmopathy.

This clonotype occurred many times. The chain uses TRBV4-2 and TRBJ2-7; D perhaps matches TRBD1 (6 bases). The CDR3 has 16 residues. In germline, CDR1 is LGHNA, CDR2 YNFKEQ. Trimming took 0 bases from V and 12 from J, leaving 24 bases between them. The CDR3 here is CASSQERASGDRILYF. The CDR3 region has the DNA TGTGCCAGCAGCCAAGAAAGAGCGTCAGGAGACAGGATTCTGTACTTC.

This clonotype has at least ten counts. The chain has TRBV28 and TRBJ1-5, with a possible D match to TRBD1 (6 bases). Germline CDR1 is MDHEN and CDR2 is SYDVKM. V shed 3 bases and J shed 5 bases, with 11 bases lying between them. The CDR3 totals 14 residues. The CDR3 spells CASSFGGHDQPQHF. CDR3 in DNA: TGTGCCAGCAGTTTTGGGGGCCACGATCAGCCCCAGCATTTT. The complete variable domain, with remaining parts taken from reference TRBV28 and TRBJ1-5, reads DVKVTQSSRYLVKRTGEKVFLECVQDMDHENMFWYRQDPGLGLRLIYFSYDVKMKEKGDIPEGYSVSREKKERFSLILESASTNQTSMYLCASSFGGHDQPQHFGDGTRLSIL.

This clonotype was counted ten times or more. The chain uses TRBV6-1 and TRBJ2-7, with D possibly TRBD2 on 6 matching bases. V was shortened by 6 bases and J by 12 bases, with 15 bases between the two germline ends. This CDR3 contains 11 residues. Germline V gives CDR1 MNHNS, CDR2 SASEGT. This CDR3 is CASREEGPRYF. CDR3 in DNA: TGTGCCAGCAGGGAGGAGGGCCCCAGGTACTTC.

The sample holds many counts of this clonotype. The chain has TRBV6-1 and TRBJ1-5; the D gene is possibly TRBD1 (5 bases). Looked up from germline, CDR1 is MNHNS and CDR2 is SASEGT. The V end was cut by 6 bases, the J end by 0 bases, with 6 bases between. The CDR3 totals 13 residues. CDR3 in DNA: TGTGCCAGCAGAGACAGTAGCAATCAGCCCCAGCATTTT. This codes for CASRDSSNQPQHF.

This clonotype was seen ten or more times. Written as DNA, the CDR3 is TGTGCCAGTAGTATAGATCGGGGCAGTCTGGAGACCCAGTACTTC. It encodes CASSIDRGSLETQYF. The V call is TRBV19, the J call TRBJ2-5, with D possibly being TRBD1 or TRBD2 (5 bases each). The V and J ends lost 0 bases and 5 bases respectively, with 13 bases between them. The CDR3 totals 15 residues. From germline, CDR1 is LNHDA and CDR2 SQIVND (reference sequence).

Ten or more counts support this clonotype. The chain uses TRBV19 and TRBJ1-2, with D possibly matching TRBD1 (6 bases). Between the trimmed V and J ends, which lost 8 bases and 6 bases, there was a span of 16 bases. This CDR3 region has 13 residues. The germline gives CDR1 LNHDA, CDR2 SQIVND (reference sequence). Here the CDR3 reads CASGRTVYDGYTF. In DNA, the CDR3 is TGTGCCAGTGGCAGGACAGTTTACGATGGCTACACCTTC.

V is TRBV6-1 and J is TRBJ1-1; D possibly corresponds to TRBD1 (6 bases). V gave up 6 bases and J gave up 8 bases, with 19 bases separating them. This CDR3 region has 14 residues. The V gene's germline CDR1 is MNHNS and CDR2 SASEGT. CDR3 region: CASSMVGGGPEAFF. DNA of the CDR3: TGTGCCAGCAGCATGGTAGGGGGGGGGCCGGAAGCTTTCTTT.

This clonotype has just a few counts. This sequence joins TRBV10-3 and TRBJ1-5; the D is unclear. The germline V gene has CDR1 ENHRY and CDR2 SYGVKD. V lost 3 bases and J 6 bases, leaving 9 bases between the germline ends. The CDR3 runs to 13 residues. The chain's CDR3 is CAISDGVSQPQHF. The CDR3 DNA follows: TGTGCCATCAGTGATGGGGTGAGTCAGCCCCAGCATTTT.

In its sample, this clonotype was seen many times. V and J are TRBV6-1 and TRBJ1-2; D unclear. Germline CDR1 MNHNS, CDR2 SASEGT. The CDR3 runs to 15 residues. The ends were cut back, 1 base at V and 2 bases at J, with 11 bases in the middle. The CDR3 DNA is TGTGCCAGCAGTGAAGGGCCCAGCAGAAACTATGGCTACACCTTC. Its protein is CASSEGPSRNYGYTF.

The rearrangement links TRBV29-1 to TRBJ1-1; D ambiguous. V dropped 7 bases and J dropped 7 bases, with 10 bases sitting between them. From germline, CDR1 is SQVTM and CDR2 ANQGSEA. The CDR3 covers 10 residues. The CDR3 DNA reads TGCAGCGCCGTAGGAGTTGAAGCTTTCTTT. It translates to CSAVGVEAFF.

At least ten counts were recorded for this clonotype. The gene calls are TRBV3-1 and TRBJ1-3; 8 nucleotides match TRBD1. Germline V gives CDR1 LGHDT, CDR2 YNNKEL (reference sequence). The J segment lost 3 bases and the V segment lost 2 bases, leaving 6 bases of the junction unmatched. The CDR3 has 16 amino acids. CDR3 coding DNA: TGTGCCAGCAGCCAAATACAGGGGGTCGGTGGAAACACCATATATTTT. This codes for CASSQIQGVGGNTIYF.

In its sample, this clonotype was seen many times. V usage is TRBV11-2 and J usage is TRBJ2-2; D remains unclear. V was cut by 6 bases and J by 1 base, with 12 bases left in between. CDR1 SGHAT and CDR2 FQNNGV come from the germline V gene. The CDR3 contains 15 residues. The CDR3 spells CASRPLARNTGELFF. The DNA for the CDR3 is TGTGCCAGCAGACCACTGGCAAGGAACACCGGGGAGCTGTTTTTT.

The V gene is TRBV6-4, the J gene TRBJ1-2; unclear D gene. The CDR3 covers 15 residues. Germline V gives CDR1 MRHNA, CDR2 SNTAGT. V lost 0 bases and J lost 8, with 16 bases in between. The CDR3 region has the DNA TGTGCCAGCAGTGACTCGCCGCGATTAACGGGGGGCTACACCTTC. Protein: CASSDSPRLTGGYTF.

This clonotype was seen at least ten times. Here the CDR3 DNA reads TGTGCCAGCAGCATAAGCGGGGGGGCCTTCGGGGAGCTGTTTTTT. Amino acids: CASSISGGAFGELFF. The V and J genes are TRBV2 and TRBJ2-2; 10 positions agree with TRBD2. The CDR3 consists of 15 residues. Germline V gene data show CDR1 as SNHLY and CDR2 as FYNNEI. The V gene end was trimmed by 6 bases and the J gene end by 7 bases; junction bases not matched to a gene: 8.

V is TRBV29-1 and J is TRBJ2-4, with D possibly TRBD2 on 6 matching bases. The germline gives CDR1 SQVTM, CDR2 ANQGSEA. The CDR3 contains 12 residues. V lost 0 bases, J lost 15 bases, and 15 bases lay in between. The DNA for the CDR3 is TGCAGCGTTGAAGATCCTGGGAGGAGATCGTACTTC. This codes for CSVEDPGRRSYF.

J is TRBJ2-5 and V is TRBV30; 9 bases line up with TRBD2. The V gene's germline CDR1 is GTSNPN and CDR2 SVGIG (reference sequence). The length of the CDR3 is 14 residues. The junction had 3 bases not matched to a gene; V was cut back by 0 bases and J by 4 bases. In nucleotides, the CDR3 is TGTGCCTGGAGTGTAGCGGGAGGCCTAGAGACCCAGTACTTC. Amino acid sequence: CAWSVAGGLETQYF.